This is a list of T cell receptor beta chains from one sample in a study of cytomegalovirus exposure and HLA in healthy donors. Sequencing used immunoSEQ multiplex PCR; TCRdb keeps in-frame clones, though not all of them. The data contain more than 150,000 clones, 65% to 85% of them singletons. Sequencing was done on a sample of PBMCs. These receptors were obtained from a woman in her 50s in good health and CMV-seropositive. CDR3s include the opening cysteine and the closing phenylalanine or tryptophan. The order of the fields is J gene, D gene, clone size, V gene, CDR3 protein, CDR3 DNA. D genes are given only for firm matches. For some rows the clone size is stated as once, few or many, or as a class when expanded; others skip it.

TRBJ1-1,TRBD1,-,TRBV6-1,CASSVGTGYGNTEAFF,TGTGCCAGCAGTGTCGGGACAGGGTATGGGAACACTGAAGCTTTCTTT
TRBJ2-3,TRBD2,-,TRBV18,CASSPLLLSGGTDTQYF,TGTGCCAGCTCACCACTACTACTGAGCGGGGGTACAGATACGCAGTATTTT
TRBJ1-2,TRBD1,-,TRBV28,CASIKTGVVANYGYTF,TGTGCCAGCATTAAGACAGGGGTGGTAGCTAACTATGGCTACACCTTC
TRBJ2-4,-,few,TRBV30,CAWSAQNSQYF,TGTGCCTGGAGTGCCCAAAACAGTCAGTACTTC
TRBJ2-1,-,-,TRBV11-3,CASAWGGSLFNEQFF,TGTGCCAGCGCATGGGGAGGTTCTCTCTTTAATGAGCAGTTCTTC
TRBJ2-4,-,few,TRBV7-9,CASSTRQGGQNIQYF,TGTGCCAGCAGCACTAGACAGGGAGGCCAAAACATTCAGTACTTC
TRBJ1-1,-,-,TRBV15,CATSRATRGEAFF,TGTGCCACCAGCAGAGCGACCAGGGGTGAAGCTTTCTTT
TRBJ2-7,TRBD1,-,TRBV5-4,CASSLGTGGAYEQYF,TGTGCCAGCAGCTTGGGGACAGGGGGGGCCTACGAGCAGTACTTC
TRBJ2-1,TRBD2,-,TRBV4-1,CASSQDPSASGGVYEQFF,TGCGCCAGCAGCCAAGATCCCTCGGCGAGCGGGGGGGTGTATGAGCAGTTCTTC
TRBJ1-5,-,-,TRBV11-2,CASSPSGGQNQPQHF,TGTGCCAGCAGCCCCAGTGGTGGACAGAATCAGCCCCAGCATTTT
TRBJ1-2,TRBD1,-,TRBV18,CASSPRQGPTNYGYTF,TGTGCCAGCTCACCCCGACAGGGCCCCACTAACTATGGCTACACCTTC
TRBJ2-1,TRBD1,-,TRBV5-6,CASSPGQGFDNEQFF,TGTGCCAGCAGCCCGGGACAGGGGTTCGACAATGAGCAGTTCTTC
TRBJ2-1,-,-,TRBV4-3,CASSQARGRNVQFF,TGCGCCAGCAGCCAAGCCCGGGGTAGGAATGTGCAGTTCTTC
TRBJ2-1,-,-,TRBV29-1,CSVEGAQQFF,TGCAGCGTTGAAGGGGCGCAGCAGTTCTTC
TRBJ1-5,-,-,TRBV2,CASTPRGKLGDPQHF,TGTGCCAGCACCCCCCGAGGTAAGTTGGGAGATCCCCAGCATTTT
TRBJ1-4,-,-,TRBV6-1,CASSYSEKLFF,TGTGCCAGCAGTTATTCTGAAAAACTGTTTTTT
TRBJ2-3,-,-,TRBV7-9,CASNPGTSTDTQYF,TGTGCCAGCAACCCGGGGACTTCTACAGATACGCAGTATTTT
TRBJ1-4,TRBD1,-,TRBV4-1,CASSQLDRLSEKLFF,TGCGCCAGCAGCCAGCTGGACAGGCTGAGTGAAAAACTGTTTTTT
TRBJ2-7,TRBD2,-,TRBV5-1,CASSLGLAGVLTFPYEQYF,TGCGCCAGCAGCCTCGGACTAGCGGGAGTCCTCACATTTCCCTACGAGCAGTACTTC
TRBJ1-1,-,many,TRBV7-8,CASSHRVSTEAFF,TGTGCCAGCAGCCACAGGGTAAGCACTGAAGCTTTCTTT
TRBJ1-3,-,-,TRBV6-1,CASQGTGNTIYF,TGTGCCAGCCAGGGTACTGGAAACACCATATATTTT
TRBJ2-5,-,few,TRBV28,CASSLRAGVGETQYF,TGTGCCAGCAGTTTGAGGGCAGGGGTAGGAGAGACCCAGTACTTC
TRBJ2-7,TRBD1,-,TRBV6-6,CASSTRDRGDEQYF,TGTGCCAGCAGTACCCGGGACAGGGGCGACGAGCAGTACTTC
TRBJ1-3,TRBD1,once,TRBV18,CASSPGTGGTGNTIYF,TGTGCCAGCTCACCGGGGACAGGAGGCACTGGAAACACCATATATTTT
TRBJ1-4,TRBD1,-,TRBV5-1,CASSLATGGGYTNEKLFF,TGCGCCAGCAGCTTGGCGACAGGGGGCGGCTATACTAATGAAAAACTGTTTTTT
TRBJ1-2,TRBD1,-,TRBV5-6,CASSGQGADGYTF,TGTGCCAGCAGCGGACAGGGGGCTGATGGCTACACCTTC